One sample yielded the 32 T cell receptor beta chains listed below, sequenced in a study of blood T cells in healthy people across ages. Alongside a J-beta primer mix, a sample-barcoded 5' primer served in a second PCR lasting about 7 to 11 cycles. TCRdb reprocessed the 5' RACE reads via MiXCR and lists one record per CDR3 protein. The table lists 850,000 to 950,000 distinct CDR3 sequences, less than 35% of them singletons. The source material was blood. The receptors shown here come from a woman of 80 years or more in good health.

The rearrangement uses TRBV20-1 and TRBJ2-2; D not resolved. This CDR3 contains 12 residues. V was pared by 5 bases and J by 6 bases, with 10 bases between. Germline V lookup: CDR1 DFQATT, CDR2 SNEGSKA (reference sequence). Written as DNA, the CDR3 is TGCAGTGCTCACCAAGGGCCCGGGGAGCTGTTTTTT. It specifies CSAHQGPGELFF.

As to this clonotype: Sequence at one end of the junction differs from germline and may be a read error. The rearrangement links TRBV27 to TRBJ2-1; TRBD1 matches 7 bases. There are 16 residues in the CDR3. Germline V gene data show CDR1 as MNHEY and CDR2 as SMNVEV (reference sequence). CDR3 sequence reads: CASSLQGSSSYNERFF. In nucleotides, the CDR3 is TGTGCCAGCAGCTTACAGGGGTCCAGCTCCTACAATGAGCGGTTCTTC.

This clonotype was recorded many times. The CDR3 DNA is TGCAGTGCTAGAGCTCCAGACTTCGAAGAGACCCAGTACTTC. Encoded protein: CSARAPDFEETQYF. The chain employs TRBV20-1 and TRBJ2-5, with no clear D. The V gene's germline CDR1 is DFQATT and CDR2 SNEGSKA (reference sequence). V was trimmed by 1 base and J by 3 bases, leaving 12 bases between them. The CDR3 loop spans 14 amino acids.

J is TRBJ2-2 and V is TRBV12-3 or TRBV12-4; perhaps TRBD1 as D (7 bases). The CDR3 is made up of 14 amino acids. Trimming took off 4 bases at V and 7 bases at J, with 13 bases between the two ends. The CDR3 bases are TGTGCCAGCAGTTCCAACAGGGGAGGCGGGGAGCTGTTTTTT. This translates into CASSSNRGGGELFF.

The sample holds many counts of this clonotype. For the CDR3, the DNA is TGTGCCAGCAGACCGGGACAGTTTAATGAAAAACTGTTTTTT. This translates into CASRPGQFNEKLFF. The V and J genes are TRBV12-3 or TRBV12-4 and TRBJ1-4, with TRBD1 matching 7 bases. The CDR3 is 14 amino acids. V was pared by 6 bases and J by 4 bases, with 5 bases of the junction left unmatched.

This clonotype was observed a handful of times. The rearrangement uses TRBV6-1 and TRBJ1-6; D gene uncertain. CDR1 is MNHNS and CDR2 is SASEGT in the germline V gene. This CDR3 has 13 amino acids. With 3 bases removed from V and 7 bases from J, the gap between germline ends came to 7 bases. CDR3 amino acids: CASSEAPNSPLHF. The CDR3 region has the DNA TGTGCCAGCAGTGAGGCTCCGAATTCACCCCTCCACTTT.

This clonotype was counted a few times. The rearrangement joins TRBV18 to TRBJ2-5; TRBD1 or TRBD2 may be the D gene (5 bases each). This CDR3 is 14 amino acids long. Germline V gene data show CDR1 as KGHSH and CDR2 as LQKENI. V was pared by 6 bases and J by 4 bases, with 15 bases between. As DNA, the CDR3 is TGTGCCAGCTCCCCGGGGTCAGGGAGAGAGACCCAGTACTTC. Translation gives CASSPGSGRETQYF.

This clonotype was seen ten or more times. V is TRBV9 and J is TRBJ2-3; D unresolved. V lost 0 bases and J lost 0, with 8 bases in between. The CDR3 spans 15 residues. Germline values: CDR1 SGDLS, CDR2 YYNGEE. This chain's CDR3 is CASSVVPTSTDTQYF. The CDR3 DNA follows: TGTGCCAGCAGCGTAGTACCGACTAGCACAGATACGCAGTATTTT.

This sequence joins TRBV20-1 and TRBJ2-5; 9 bases line up with TRBD1. Trimming removed 5 bases from V and 2 bases from J; junction bases left unmatched: 3. The CDR3 contains 13 residues. Germline CDR1 and CDR2: DFQATT and SNEGSKA (reference sequence). The CDR3, as DNA: TGCAGTGCTGGACAGGGGAAACAAGAGACCCAGTACTTC. Its protein is CSAGQGKQETQYF.

A note on this clonotype: Being one base from a much bigger clone, this may be a read error. The gene calls are TRBV12-3 or TRBV12-4 and TRBJ2-3; either TRBD1 or TRBD2 may supply D (6 bases each). The CDR3 totals 15 residues. CDR3 bases: TGTGCCAGCTCTAGGCAGGGGAGGAGCACAGGTACGCAGTATTTT. Translated, it gives CASSRQGRSTGTQYF.

This clonotype was recorded at least ten times. The V call is TRBV6-5, the J call TRBJ2-1; D unclear. The germline V gene has CDR1 MNHEY and CDR2 SVGAGI. V lost 2 bases and J 8 bases, leaving 10 bases between the germline ends. The CDR3 totals 13 residues. Here the CDR3 DNA reads TGTGCCAGCAGTTACAGGTCCACTTATGAGCAGTTCTTC. This encodes CASSYRSTYEQFF.

V and J are TRBV5-1 and TRBJ1-2; no definite D call. The CDR3 runs to 15 residues. V lost 0 bases to trimming and J lost 6 bases, with 15 bases between them. Germline V lookup: CDR1 SGHRS, CDR2 YFSETQ. The CDR3 loop reads CASSLVVGVKDGYTF. CDR3 coding DNA: TGCGCCAGCAGCTTGGTTGTCGGGGTAAAGGATGGCTACACCTTC. The whole variable domain, remainder taken from reference TRBV5-1 and TRBJ1-2, is KAGVTQTPRYLIKTRGQQVTLSCSPISGHRSVSWYQQTPGQGLQFLFEYFSETQRNKGNFPGRFSGRQFSNSRSEMNVSTLELGDSALYLCASSLVVGVKDGYTFGSGTRLTVV.

In this sample, this clonotype turned up many times. The V call is TRBV6-1, the J call TRBJ2-7; D is perhaps TRBD1 (6 bases). Germline V gives CDR1 MNHNS, CDR2 SASEGT. V lost 6 bases and J lost 0, with 21 bases in between. The length of the CDR3 is 17 residues. In nucleotides, the CDR3 is TGTGCCAGCAGACCGTCCACGATTGGGGGCGACTCCTACGAGCAGTACTTC. This sequence encodes CASRPSTIGGDSYEQYF.

Ten or more counts support this clonotype. V usage is TRBV6-6 and J usage is TRBJ1-5; 11 bases are shared with TRBD1. Looked up from germline, CDR1 is MNHNY and CDR2 is SVGAGI (reference sequence). Germline trimming cut 6 bases from V and 2 bases from J; bases unmatched to any gene: 6. The CDR3 length is 16 residues. In DNA, the CDR3 is TGTGCCAGCAGACCGGGACAGGGGGGTGGCAATCAGCCCCAGCATTTT. Encoded protein: CASRPGQGGGNQPQHF.

A word on this clonotype: This sequence may be a read error, since a much larger clone differs from it by one base. The chain links TRBV9 to TRBJ2-7; D possibly matches TRBD1 or TRBD2 (5 bases each). Trimming stripped 5 bases from V and 1 base from J, with 16 bases between. The germline gives CDR1 SGDLS, CDR2 YYNGEE. The CDR3 runs 15 residues. In DNA, the CDR3 is TGTGCCAGCAGGGGTGAGGGGCTCCCTTCCTACGAGCAGTACTTC. Its translation is CASRGEGLPSYEQYF.

With respect to this clonotype: A much larger clone lies a single base off, so this may be a read error. J is TRBJ2-2 and V is TRBV4-3; possible D gene TRBD2, 5 bases. CDR3 size: 16 residues. Germline loops: CDR1 LGHNA, CDR2 YSLEER. DNA of the CDR3: TGCGCCAGCAGCCAAGTGCAATACGCGAACACCGGGGAGCGGTTTTTT. Encoded protein: CASSQVQYANTGERFF.

V usage is TRBV20-1 and J usage is TRBJ1-5; 7 bases fit TRBD1. V gave up 0 bases and J gave up 0 bases; unmatched junction bases: 8. The CDR3 consists of 17 residues. Germline-derived CDR1 and CDR2 are DFQATT and SNEGSKA (reference sequence). CDR3 region: CSARDFEGQASNQPQHF. CDR3 nucleotide sequence: TGCAGTGCTAGAGATTTTGAAGGACAGGCTAGCAATCAGCCCCAGCATTTT.

The genes are TRBV7-7 and TRBJ2-5, with 12 bases aligning to TRBD2. The junction had 13 bases not matched to a gene; V was cut back by 2 bases and J by 9 bases. This CDR3 is built from 17 residues. Germline V gene sequence: CDR1 SSHAT, CDR2 FNYEAQ (reference sequence). The CDR3 region has the DNA TGTGCCAGCAGCTTACTAGCGGGGGGGCCCAGTATGTCGGCCCAGTACTTC. The encoded protein is CASSLLAGGPSMSAQYF.

This clonotype was detected ten times or more. The rearrangement uses TRBV29-1 and TRBJ2-5; the D gene could be TRBD1 or TRBD2 (6 bases each). CDR1 and CDR2 from the germline V gene are SQVTM and ANQGSEA. V lost 6 bases and J 5 bases, leaving 13 bases between the germline ends. The CDR3 runs 12 residues. The CDR3 region has the DNA TGCAGCGTGTACACAGGGAGGGAGACCCAGTACTTC. This codes for CSVYTGRETQYF.

This clonotype was detected only a few times. This chain connects TRBV5-1 to TRBJ2-2, with D possibly matching TRBD1 (6 bases). V was clipped by 6 bases and J by 2 bases, with 11 bases between them. The germline CDR1 and CDR2 sequences are SGHRS and YFSETQ. This CDR3 has 14 residues. DNA for the CDR3: TGCGCCAGCAACCAGGGGAGCAACACCGGGGAGCTGTTTTTT. Its translation is CASNQGSNTGELFF.

This chain uses TRBV11-2 with TRBJ1-5, with D hard to call. Germline-derived CDR1 and CDR2 are SGHAT and FQNNGV. This CDR3 has 15 residues. The V end was cut by 1 base, the J end by 3 bases, with 10 bases between. The chain's CDR3 is CASSLGSIPNQPQHF. The DNA of the CDR3 is TGTGCCAGCAGCTTAGGATCTATTCCCAATCAGCCCCAGCATTTT.

The chain carries TRBV7-9 and TRBJ2-3; 9 bases line up with TRBD1. In germline, CDR1 is SEHNR, CDR2 FQNEAQ (reference sequence). J was trimmed by 8 bases and V by 8 bases; bases with no gene match: 11. The CDR3 has 14 amino acids. This chain's CDR3 is CASALTGGQGTQYF. The CDR3 nucleotides read TGTGCCAGCGCATTGACAGGGGGGCAGGGTACGCAGTATTTT.

The chain combines TRBV6-6 with TRBJ1-1; D ambiguous. The CDR3 is made up of 13 amino acids. V lost 5 bases and J 6 bases, leaving 13 bases between the germline ends. Germline lookup yields CDR1 MNHNY and CDR2 SVGAGI (reference sequence). The CDR3 here is CASSVPNRAEAFF. CDR3 sequence (DNA): TGTGCCAGCAGTGTCCCGAATAGGGCTGAAGCTTTCTTT.

With regard to this clonotype: One end of the junction does not line up with germline, which may come from a read error. The chain couples TRBV7-8 to TRBJ2-2; 7 bases line up with TRBD1. Germline CDR1 SGHVS, CDR2 FQNEAQ. This CDR3 is 15 amino acids long. The CDR3 coding sequence is TGTGCCAGCACCCAACAGGGGCGAGGGACCGTGGAGCTGTTTTTT. This encodes CASTQQGRGTVELFF.

This clonotype was counted a single time. The chain employs TRBV7-9 and TRBJ2-5; D is unclear. The CDR3 totals 13 residues. Germline-derived CDR1 and CDR2 are SEHNR and FQNEAQ (reference sequence). V gave up 2 bases and J gave up 4 bases, with 8 bases separating them. The CDR3 protein is CASSLNMGETQYF. CDR3 sequence (DNA): TGTGCCAGCAGCTTAAACATGGGAGAGACCCAGTACTTC.

The rearrangement links TRBV7-2 to TRBJ2-5; the D is unclear. CDR1 and CDR2 (germline): SGHTA, FQGNSA. V was clipped by 0 bases and J by 11 bases, with 13 bases between them. The CDR3 extends over 13 amino acids. The CDR3 reads CASSLAPMNEQYF. CDR3 coding DNA: TGTGCCAGCAGCTTAGCCCCCATGAATGAGCAGTACTTC.

Ten or more counts support this clonotype. V usage is TRBV20-1 and J usage is TRBJ2-7; 9 nucleotides agree with TRBD1. V gave up 4 bases and J gave up 10 bases; unmatched junction bases: 5. From germline, CDR1 is DFQATT and CDR2 SNEGSKA (reference sequence). CDR3 size: 11 residues. CDR3 protein: CSATQGADQYF. The CDR3 DNA reads as TGCAGTGCTACACAGGGGGCGGATCAGTACTTC.

This chain joins TRBV12-3 or TRBV12-4 and TRBJ2-2; no reliable D call. The CDR3 runs 11 residues. The V and J ends lost 7 bases and 10 bases respectively, with 10 bases between them. CDR3 in DNA: TGTGCCAGCACCCCCGGAGTGGAGCTGTTTTTT. This encodes CASTPGVELFF.

This clonotype was seen a handful of times. The J gene is TRBJ1-4, the V gene TRBV7-2; 7 bases are shared with TRBD1. After removal of 5 bases from V and 4 bases from J, the junction contained 7 bases not matched to a gene. CDR1 and CDR2 from the germline V gene are SGHTA and FQGNSA. The CDR3 length is 15 residues. CDR3: CASSINRGHNEKLFF. The CDR3, as DNA: TGTGCCAGCAGCATTAACAGGGGTCATAATGAAAAACTGTTTTTT.

This chain links TRBV18 with TRBJ2-4; D is possibly TRBD2 (5 bases). The CDR3 spans 13 residues. The germline V and J ends were trimmed by 6 bases and 13 bases, with 19 bases remaining between them. Germline CDR1 is KGHSH and CDR2 is LQKENI. CDR3 nucleotide sequence: TGTGCCAGCTCTTATTTCGGGGTTATAGAGCAGTACTTC. Translated: CASSYFGVIEQYF.

With respect to this clonotype: This may stem from a read error, because a much larger clone lies one nucleotide away. CDR3 bases: TGTGCCAGCAGCACGTCGGGGTCAAGGTACAATGAGCAGTACTTC. The encoded protein is CASSTSGSRYNEQYF. The chain employs TRBV6-1 and TRBJ2-5, with a tentative D call TRBD2 (5 bases). The V end lost 6 bases, the J end lost 11 bases, and 25 bases lay between the germline ends. Germline CDR1 and CDR2: MNHNS and SASEGT. The CDR3 is 15 residues long.

The chain joins TRBV2 to TRBJ2-5, with 8 positions matching TRBD1. The V gene's germline CDR1 is SNHLY and CDR2 FYNNEI. The J segment lost 11 bases and the V segment lost 7 bases, leaving 18 bases of the junction unmatched. The CDR3 is made up of 15 amino acids. The CDR3: CASNAGTGNYNEQYF. Here the CDR3 DNA reads TGTGCCAGCAACGCTGGGACAGGTAACTACAATGAGCAGTACTTC.